These T cell receptor beta chains were read from a single sample in a study of CD8 T cells in Susac syndrome. Using its own MiXCR run on the immunoSEQ multiplex PCR reads, TCRdb lists one record per CDR3 protein. Of roughly 190,000 distinct CDR3 sequences listed, 95% are singletons. The sample comprised CD8+ T cells from PBMCs. These receptors came from a human donor with Susac syndrome. Each CDR3 is given with its conserved first and last residue. Each record gives: V gene, D gene, clone size, J gene, CDR3 DNA, CDR3 protein. The D gene is left open where the match is weak. The size field is filled for only some rows; it gives once, few, many or a size class.

v_call: TRBV15; d_call: NA; clone_size: NA; j_call: TRBJ2-6; cdr3_nt: TGTGCCACCAGCAGGGCGGGGGCACTCTCTGGGGCCAACGTCCTGACTTTC; cdr3_aa: CATSRAGALSGANVLTF
v_call: TRBV27; d_call: TRBD1; clone_size: NA; j_call: TRBJ2-7; cdr3_nt: TGTGCCAGCAGTATACAGACAGGGGCCAGCTCCTACGAGCAGTACTTC; cdr3_aa: CASSIQTGASSYEQYF
v_call: TRBV6-1; d_call: TRBD2; clone_size: NA; j_call: TRBJ2-3; cdr3_nt: TGTGCCAGCAAACAAGGACTAGCGGGGCCTAGCACAGATACGCAGTATTTT; cdr3_aa: CASKQGLAGPSTDTQYF
v_call: TRBV2; d_call: TRBD1; clone_size: NA; j_call: TRBJ1-2; cdr3_nt: TGTGCCAGCTGGGACAGCTATACTAACTATGGCTACACCTTC; cdr3_aa: CASWDSYTNYGYTF
v_call: TRBV24-1; d_call: NA; clone_size: NA; j_call: TRBJ2-3; cdr3_nt: TGTGCCACCAGTGATCGATACCCTCCCTATACGCAGTATTTT; cdr3_aa: CATSDRYPPYTQYF
v_call: TRBV29-1; d_call: NA; clone_size: NA; j_call: TRBJ2-5; cdr3_nt: TGCAGCGTTTGGGACGGACCCAACCAACAGTACTTC; cdr3_aa: CSVWDGPNQQYF
v_call: TRBV21-1; d_call: NA; clone_size: NA; j_call: TRBJ1-1; cdr3_nt: TGTGCCAGCTGTTGGGTAATGAAGAACACTGAAGCTTTCTTT; cdr3_aa: CASCWVMKNTEAFF
v_call: TRBV20-1; d_call: NA; clone_size: once; j_call: TRBJ1-6; cdr3_nt: TGCAGTGCTAGAGATCTGCCCGCGGGAGATTCACCCCTCCACTTT; cdr3_aa: CSARDLPAGDSPLHF
v_call: TRBV12-3/TRBV12-4; d_call: TRBD2; clone_size: NA; j_call: TRBJ2-1; cdr3_nt: TGTGCCAGCACGCAACGGGGGGGGGTCAATGAGCAGTTCTTC; cdr3_aa: CASTQRGGVNEQFF
v_call: TRBV5-1; d_call: TRBD1; clone_size: NA; j_call: TRBJ1-6; cdr3_nt: TGCGCCAGCAGCTTGACCGGGACAGAGAATTCACCCCTCCACTTT; cdr3_aa: CASSLTGTENSPLHF
v_call: TRBV4-1; d_call: NA; clone_size: NA; j_call: TRBJ2-7; cdr3_nt: TGCGCCAGCAGCCAAGCCCTGGACGGGACCTACGAGCAGTACTTC; cdr3_aa: CASSQALDGTYEQYF
v_call: TRBV6-5; d_call: NA; clone_size: NA; j_call: TRBJ1-4; cdr3_nt: TGTGCCAGCAGTTACCCCGGACAGCTCGCTATTAATGAAAAACTGTTTTTT; cdr3_aa: CASSYPGQLAINEKLFF
v_call: TRBV28; d_call: TRBD1; clone_size: NA; j_call: TRBJ2-7; cdr3_nt: TGTGCCAGCAGCTTTACAGGGGTTGGAGCCTACGAGCAGTACTTC; cdr3_aa: CASSFTGVGAYEQYF
v_call: TRBV27; d_call: TRBD1; clone_size: NA; j_call: TRBJ2-7; cdr3_nt: TGTGCCAGCAGTCCGTCCAGGGGGCTCTACGAGCAGTACTTC; cdr3_aa: CASSPSRGLYEQYF
v_call: TRBV27; d_call: TRBD2; clone_size: NA; j_call: TRBJ2-1; cdr3_nt: TGTGCCAGCACTAGCGGGAGCCCCACCCTCTACTCCTACAATGAGCAGTTCTTC; cdr3_aa: CASTSGSPTLYSYNEQFF
v_call: TRBV9; d_call: NA; clone_size: NA; j_call: TRBJ1-1; cdr3_nt: TGTGCCAGCAGCGTAGCTGGAGGCAGCATGAACACTGAAGCTTTCTTT; cdr3_aa: CASSVAGGSMNTEAFF